The next 32 T cell receptor beta chains were all read from a single sample in a study of T cells after somatic rescue of genetic block. Data came from immunoSEQ multiplex PCR; TCRdb stores just in-frame clones and leaves some out. The table lists about 15,000 clones, around 70% of them singletons. The sequenced sample consisted of peripheral blood mononuclear cells (PBMCs). These receptors were obtained from a man between 18 and 29 years old.

The V call is TRBV6-5, the J call TRBJ1-2; 7 positions agree with TRBD1. CDR1 is MNHEY and CDR2 is SVGAGI in the germline V gene. V was clipped by 4 bases and J by 2 bases; unmatched bases: 4. The CDR3 runs to 14 residues. The CDR3, as DNA: TGTGCCAGCAGTTCGACAGGGACCAACTATGGCTACACCTTC. Translating gives CASSSTGTNYGYTF.

This chain joins TRBV10-3 and TRBJ2-1, with a possible D match to TRBD1 (6 bases). The CDR3 is 17 amino acids. Trimming removed 3 bases from V and 3 bases from J, with 18 bases in between. CDR1 is ENHRY and CDR2 is SYGVKD in the germline V gene. CDR3 amino acids: CAISDSPGGGIYNEQFF. CDR3 DNA sequence: TGTGCCATCAGTGACTCGCCTGGGGGCGGAATCTACAATGAGCAGTTCTTC.

This chain links TRBV11-2 with TRBJ1-1; D is undetermined. V lost 5 bases and J lost 4, with 14 bases in between. The CDR3 totals 14 residues. Per germline, CDR1 SGHAT and CDR2 FQNNGV. As DNA, the CDR3 is TGTGCCAGCAGCGGCGGAAGGTTCCGCACTGAAGCTTTCTTT. Its translation is CASSGGRFRTEAFF.

The chain combines TRBV6-5 with TRBJ2-5, with 9 bases aligning to TRBD1. Germline lookup yields CDR1 MNHEY and CDR2 SVGAGI. V lost 5 bases, J lost 5 bases, and 3 bases stayed unmatched. The CDR3 sequence is 13 residues long. The CDR3 sequence: CASSDRGKETQYF. The CDR3 DNA follows: TGTGCCAGCAGTGACAGGGGGAAGGAGACCCAGTACTTC.

The chain has TRBV6-6 and TRBJ1-5; unclear D gene. V was clipped by 2 bases and J by 0 bases, with 5 bases between them. The CDR3 loop spans 14 amino acids. CDR1 and CDR2 from the germline V gene are MNHNY and SVGAGI (reference sequence). CDR3 protein: CASSYEYSNQPQHF. The CDR3 DNA follows: TGTGCCAGCAGTTACGAATATAGCAATCAGCCCCAGCATTTT.

The count of this clone is one. V is TRBV6-1 and J is TRBJ1-2, with 7 bases fitting TRBD1. The V and J ends lost 4 bases and 4 bases, in that order; junction bases with no gene match: 9. The CDR3 contains 15 residues. The germline V gene has CDR1 MNHNS and CDR2 SASEGT. In nucleotides, the CDR3 is TGTGCCAGCAGTGCCTCAGCGACAGGGTCCTATGGCTACACCTTC. Amino acids: CASSASATGSYGYTF.

This clone was counted only a few times. The chain recombines TRBV6-5 with TRBJ2-7, with TRBD2 matching over 8 bases. This CDR3 has 14 residues. Losses at the gene ends were 6 bases for V and 2 bases for J; bases not matched to a gene: 6. Germline V gene lookup returns CDR1 MNHEY and CDR2 SVGAGI. The CDR3, as DNA: TGTGCCAGCAGCCGGCTAGCGGGCACCTACGAGCAGTACTTC. Its protein is CASSRLAGTYEQYF.

The J gene is TRBJ2-2, the V gene TRBV7-3; the match to TRBD1 covers 10 bases. V was clipped by 5 bases and J by 5 bases; unmatched bases: 2. The CDR3 has 14 amino acids. CDR1 is SGHTA and CDR2 is FQGTGA in the germline V gene. In nucleotides, the CDR3 is TGTGCCAGCAGCCCGGGACAGGGGACCGGGGAGCTGTTTTTT. Encoded protein: CASSPGQGTGELFF.

The chain recombines TRBV5-4 with TRBJ1-6, with 7 nucleotides matching TRBD1. V lost 2 bases and J lost 6; bases outside the gene matches: 5. Germline lookup yields CDR1 SGHNT and CDR2 YYREEE (reference sequence). The CDR3 runs to 15 residues. CDR3 loop: CASSFSGTANSPLHF. Here the CDR3 DNA reads TGTGCCAGCAGCTTCTCCGGGACAGCTAATTCACCCCTCCACTTT.

This clone was seen a handful of times. The chain links TRBV10-1 to TRBJ1-1; 12 bases line up with TRBD1. CDR3 length: 19 amino acids. V trimming: 7 bases; J trimming: 4 bases; junction bases outside the gene matches: 19. Germline CDR1 reads WNHNN; CDR2 reads SYGVQD (reference sequence). The CDR3 spells CASILWGRDRGRRGTEAFF. The CDR3 coding sequence is TGCGCCAGCATCCTCTGGGGCCGGGACAGGGGGCGCAGGGGCACTGAAGCTTTCTTT.

The chain joins TRBV10-3 to TRBJ1-1; 9 positions match TRBD1. In germline, CDR1 is ENHRY, CDR2 SYGVKD. J gave up 4 bases and V 10 bases, and 10 bases lay outside the gene matches. This CDR3 has 14 amino acids. The CDR3 region is CATSSGQGFTEAFF. CDR3 in DNA: TGTGCCACCTCCTCAGGACAGGGGTTCACTGAAGCTTTCTTT.

The chain carries TRBV6-6 and TRBJ1-5, with D uncertain. V lost 5 bases, J lost 9 bases, and 14 bases lay in between. Germline lookup yields CDR1 MNHNY and CDR2 SVGAGI (reference sequence). This CDR3 spans 13 amino acids. The CDR3: CASSPPGWGPQHF. CDR3 in DNA: TGTGCCAGCAGTCCCCCCGGTTGGGGGCCCCAGCATTTT.

V usage is TRBV5-6 and J usage is TRBJ1-4; tentative D call: TRBD1 (5 bases). Per the germline V gene, CDR1 is SGHDT and CDR2 is YYEEEE. The V end lost 0 bases, the J end lost 6 bases, and 12 bases lay between the germline ends. The CDR3 covers 15 residues. DNA for the CDR3: TGTGCCAGCAGCTTGGTAGGGGAGACTGATGAAAAACTGTTTTTT. Amino acid sequence: CASSLVGETDEKLFF.

This clone was counted a single time. The V call is TRBV18, the J call TRBJ1-1; D is ambiguous. The CDR3 covers 16 residues. From germline, CDR1 is KGHSH and CDR2 LQKENI. V gave up 4 bases and J gave up 1 base, with 16 bases separating them. Here the CDR3 DNA reads TGTGCCAGCTCACTAAATCCCGGAATCACGAACACTGAAGCTTTCTTT. It codes for CASSLNPGITNTEAFF.

This sequence joins TRBV5-6 and TRBJ2-3, with a possible D match to TRBD1 (6 bases). The V end lost 5 bases, the J end lost 1 base, and 14 bases lay between the germline ends. CDR1 is SGHDT, CDR2 YYEEEE, per germline. CDR3 size: 15 residues. CDR3: CASSWDIWGTDTQYF. The CDR3, as DNA: TGTGCCAGCAGTTGGGACATCTGGGGCACAGATACGCAGTATTTT. The full variable domain, completed using reference TRBV5-6 and TRBJ2-3, is DAGVTQSPTHLIKTRGQQVTLRCSPKSGHDTVSWYQQALGQGPQFIFQYYEEEERQRGNFPDRFSGHQFPNYSSELNVNALLLGDSALYLCASSWDIWGTDTQYFGPGTRLTVL.

The genes are TRBV7-6 and TRBJ2-1; 9 bases match TRBD1. J was trimmed by 9 bases and V by 1 base; bases with no gene match: 4. CDR3 length: 14 residues. The germline V gene encodes CDR1 SGHVS and CDR2 FNYEAQ. In nucleotides, the CDR3 is TGTGCCAGCAGCTTAGGGACAGGGGTGGCTGAGCAGTTCTTC. This encodes CASSLGTGVAEQFF.

The chain uses TRBV19 and TRBJ2-7; D possibly corresponds to TRBD1 (6 bases). CDR3 length equals 16 residues. Germline loops: CDR1 LNHDA, CDR2 SQIVND (reference sequence). With 4 bases removed from V and 0 bases from J, the gap between germline ends came to 16 bases. The DNA of the CDR3 is TGTGCCAGTAGTAGTACCCCCCGGACAGCCTCCTACGAGCAGTACTTC. Protein product: CASSSTPRTASYEQYF.

J is TRBJ1-2 and V is TRBV5-1; D is undetermined. The ends were cut back, 7 bases at V and 8 bases at J, with 18 bases in the middle. CDR1 and CDR2 from the germline V gene are SGHRS and YFSETQ. CDR3 size: 13 residues. The CDR3 nucleotides are TGCGCCAGCGGAAGGGCAACCACGTCGGGCTACACCTTC. Its translation is CASGRATTSGYTF.

This rearrangement joins TRBV18 to TRBJ1-6, with D possibly matching TRBD1 (6 bases). Germline lookup yields CDR1 KGHSH and CDR2 LQKENI. Trimming took 5 bases from V and 8 from J, leaving 10 bases between them. CDR3 length equals 13 residues. The CDR3 region has the DNA TGTGCCAGCTCATGGAACAGGGATTCACCCCTCCACTTT. Its translation: CASSWNRDSPLHF.

There are a few counts of this clone. CDR3 amino acids: CASSLGLAGVGEQFF. The CDR3 DNA reads as TGTGCCAGCAGTTTAGGACTAGCGGGAGTTGGTGAGCAGTTCTTC. The V and J genes are TRBV27 and TRBJ2-1, with 13 positions matching TRBD2. J gave up 9 bases and V 2 bases, and 4 bases lay outside the gene matches. The CDR3 runs 15 residues. Per the germline V gene, CDR1 is MNHEY and CDR2 is SMNVEV (reference sequence).

This clone was counted only a few times. The gene calls are TRBV28 and TRBJ1-2; 9 positions match TRBD1. The V segment lost 6 bases and the J segment 4 bases; nucleotides outside the gene matches: 6. The CDR3 has 14 amino acids. Germline CDR1 and CDR2: MDHEN and SYDVKM. The CDR3 DNA reads as TGTGCCAGCAGGCCCGGGACAGGGAGCTATGGCTACACCTTC. The encoded protein is CASRPGTGSYGYTF.

This clone was found a few times. The V gene is TRBV27, the J gene TRBJ1-4, with D possibly matching TRBD1 (5 bases). V lost 6 bases to trimming and J lost 2 bases, with 13 bases between them. Germline V gene sequence: CDR1 MNHEY, CDR2 SMNVEV (reference sequence). The CDR3 extends over 15 amino acids. Here the CDR3 reads CASRGAGNTNEKLFF. The DNA of the CDR3 is TGTGCCAGCAGGGGAGCAGGGAACACTAATGAAAAACTGTTTTTT.

The gene calls are TRBV18 and TRBJ1-1; D gene uncertain. Germline CDR1 and CDR2: KGHSH and LQKENI. Trimming shortened V by 4 bases and J by 1 base, and 7 bases separated the two germline ends. This CDR3 is built from 13 residues. CDR3 nucleotides: TGTGCCAGCTCACAGCCACAGAACACTGAAGCTTTCTTT. It codes for CASSQPQNTEAFF.

The chain is built from TRBV10-2 and TRBJ2-4; 10 nucleotides line up with TRBD2. The germline V gene encodes CDR1 WSHSY and CDR2 SAAADI. This CDR3 spans 17 amino acids. The V and J ends lost 5 bases and 2 bases, in that order; junction bases with no gene match: 9. CDR3 amino acids: CASSPITSGESKNIQYF. As DNA, the CDR3 is TGCGCCAGCAGTCCTATTACTAGCGGGGAGTCCAAAAACATTCAGTACTTC.

The rearrangement joins TRBV9 to TRBJ1-4; D not certain. Trimming removed 3 bases at V and 0 bases at J, with 9 bases between. This CDR3 is built from 15 residues. CDR1 is SGDLS and CDR2 is YYNGEE in the germline V gene. The CDR3 here is CASSASLATNEKLFF. For the CDR3, the DNA is TGTGCCAGCAGCGCCTCTCTCGCAACTAATGAAAAACTGTTTTTT.

This clone was detected once. CDR3 loop: CASSLKAQPDTQYF. The CDR3 DNA reads as TGTGCCAGCAGCTTAAAAGCCCAGCCTGATACGCAGTATTTT. V and J are TRBV7-3 and TRBJ2-3; D is ambiguous. This CDR3 contains 14 residues. Looked up from germline, CDR1 is SGHTA and CDR2 is FQGTGA. The V end lost 1 base, the J end lost 6 bases, and 11 bases lay between the germline ends.

The rearrangement joins TRBV18 to TRBJ1-5; 7 nucleotides match TRBD1. V gave up 2 bases and J gave up 2 bases; unmatched junction bases: 6. The CDR3 sequence is 16 residues long. The germline gives CDR1 KGHSH, CDR2 LQKENI. This CDR3 reads CASSPGQVNGNQPQHF. The CDR3 nucleotides read TGTGCCAGCTCACCAGGACAGGTTAACGGCAATCAGCCCCAGCATTTT.

Only a few counts were recorded for this clone. The gene calls are TRBV5-4 and TRBJ1-4, with D tentatively TRBD1 (5 bases). The CDR3 loop spans 13 amino acids. Germline-derived CDR1 and CDR2 are SGHNT and YYREEE (reference sequence). V was clipped by 1 base and J by 8 bases, with 9 bases between them. CDR3 coding DNA: TGTGCCAGCAGCTTGATCGGGGACGAAAAACTGTTTTTT. Encoded protein: CASSLIGDEKLFF.

This clone was observed a single time. The V gene is TRBV7-9, the J gene TRBJ2-1, with a weak D call TRBD2 (6 bases). Trimming removed 5 bases at V and 0 bases at J, with 14 bases between. The germline V gene has CDR1 SEHNR and CDR2 FQNEAQ (reference sequence). This CDR3 contains 16 residues. As DNA, the CDR3 is TGTGCCAGCAGCCCCTTAAGGGGAGGCTCCTACAATGAGCAGTTCTTC. This translates into CASSPLRGGSYNEQFF.

This clone came up a few times. The rearrangement links TRBV29-1 to TRBJ1-2, with D unresolved. V dropped 2 bases and J dropped 4 bases, with 5 bases sitting between them. This CDR3 spans 11 amino acids. Looked up from germline, CDR1 is SQVTM and CDR2 is ANQGSEA. CDR3 residues: CSVEQIYGYTF. Written as DNA, the CDR3 is TGCAGCGTTGAACAGATCTATGGCTACACCTTC.

The V and J genes are TRBV4-1 and TRBJ1-5; tentatively, D is TRBD1 (6 bases). Germline V lookup: CDR1 MGHRA, CDR2 YSYEKL. There are 14 residues in the CDR3. Between the trimmed V and J ends, which lost 3 bases and 4 bases, there was a span of 10 bases. The CDR3 is CASSHDDRNQPQHF. The DNA for the CDR3 is TGCGCCAGCAGCCATGACGACAGGAATCAGCCCCAGCATTTT.

This chain connects TRBV29-1 to TRBJ2-7; weak D call: TRBD2 (5 bases). Trimming removed 5 bases from V and 3 bases from J, with 11 bases in between. The CDR3 length is 12 residues. Germline CDR1 is SQVTM and CDR2 is ANQGSEA. CDR3 sequence (DNA): TGCAGCGTTCAGGTGGGAGTCTACGAGCAGTACTTC. Translating it yields CSVQVGVYEQYF.